This passage covers 24 T cell receptor beta chains from one sample sequenced in a study of T cell responses to AZD1222 COVID-19 vaccine. TCRdb's copy holds only in-frame clones and misses some; the assay was immunoSEQ multiplex PCR. The sample includes approximately 140,000 clones, about 91% of them seen just once. The sample here was peripheral blood, taken on day 0 of AZD1222 vaccination. The receptors were sampled from an adult in good health.

This sequence joins TRBV14 and TRBJ1-1, with TRBD1 as a possible D gene (5 bases). The CDR3 length is 20 residues. V dropped 0 bases and J dropped 4 bases, with 27 bases sitting between them. Germline CDR1 SGHDN, CDR2 FVKESK. For the CDR3, the DNA is TGTGCCAGCAGCCAAGACACGGGACGGATGCCTTTTATTTGGGTCACTGAAGCTTTCTTT. Translation: CASSQDTGRMPFIWVTEAFF.

The genes are TRBV3-1 (or the pseudogene TRBV3-2) and TRBJ2-5, with D possibly being TRBD2 (5 bases). CDR1 is LGHDT, CDR2 YNNKEL, per germline (reference sequence). This CDR3 is 13 amino acids long. Trimming took 4 bases from V and 5 from J, leaving 11 bases between them. This CDR3 reads CASSRGNWETQYF. For the CDR3, the DNA is TGTGCCAGCAGCCGAGGGAACTGGGAGACCCAGTACTTC.

The sample holds one count of this clone. This chain uses TRBV28 with TRBJ1-2; 7 bases are a match to TRBD1. CDR1 MDHEN and CDR2 SYDVKM come from the germline V gene. The CDR3 totals 13 residues. The V gene end was trimmed by 8 bases and the J gene end by 8 bases; junction bases not matched to a gene: 11. CDR3 in amino acids: CASGPGQLRGYTF. CDR3 nucleotide sequence: TGTGCCAGCGGTCCGGGACAGTTGAGAGGCTACACCTTC.

This chain connects TRBV6-4 to TRBJ2-3, with D possibly being TRBD2 (5 bases). Trimming cost V 4 bases and J 1 base, with 9 bases left between them. CDR3 size: 14 residues. Per the germline V gene, CDR1 is MRHNA and CDR2 is SNTAGT. The CDR3 protein is CASSGTGGTDTQYF. CDR3 DNA: TGTGCCAGCAGTGGGACTGGGGGCACAGATACGCAGTATTTT.

This chain uses TRBV7-3 with TRBJ1-5, with unresolved D. The length of the CDR3 is 15 residues. CDR1 is SGHTA and CDR2 is FQGTGA in the germline V gene. Trimming removed 2 bases at V and 1 base at J, with 9 bases between. In nucleotides, the CDR3 is TGTGCCAGCAGCTTATCGGGTATGAGCAATCAGCCCCAGCATTTT. Residues: CASSLSGMSNQPQHF.

The V call is TRBV30, the J call TRBJ1-5, with D perhaps matching TRBD1 (5 bases). Germline V gene data show CDR1 as GTSNPN and CDR2 as SVGIG (reference sequence). The CDR3 is made up of 11 amino acids. The V end lost 0 bases, the J end lost 10 bases, and 7 bases lay between the germline ends. CDR3 loop: CAWSVRGPQHF. The CDR3 nucleotides are TGTGCCTGGAGTGTACGGGGCCCCCAGCATTTT.

The rearrangement links TRBV2 to TRBJ1-5; a possible D gene is TRBD1 (5 bases). Looked up from germline, CDR1 is SNHLY and CDR2 is FYNNEI. V lost 4 bases and J 7 bases, leaving 17 bases between the germline ends. The CDR3 runs 15 residues. The chain's CDR3 is CASSAWGGVDQPQHF. CDR3 sequence (DNA): TGTGCCAGCAGTGCGTGGGGGGGGGTTGACCAGCCCCAGCATTTT. The complete variable domain, with remaining parts taken from reference TRBV2 and TRBJ1-5, reads EPEVTQTPSHQVTQMGQEVILRCVPISNHLYFYWYRQILGQKVEFLVSFYNNEISEKSEIFDDQFSVERPDGSNFTLKIRSTKLEDSAMYFCASSAWGGVDQPQHFGDGTRLSIL.

The chain couples TRBV6-5 to TRBJ1-1, with D perhaps TRBD1 (6 bases). Looked up from germline, CDR1 is MNHEY and CDR2 is SVGAGI. The V end was cut by 2 bases, the J end by 4 bases, with 17 bases between. CDR3 length equals 16 residues. CDR3 sequence: CASSYTGSQGGTEAFF. The CDR3 DNA sequence: TGTGCCAGCAGTTACACGGGGAGTCAAGGGGGCACTGAAGCTTTCTTT.

The chain employs TRBV10-3 and TRBJ1-2; tentatively, D is TRBD1 (5 bases). Per germline, CDR1 ENHRY and CDR2 SYGVKD. This CDR3 has 12 amino acids. The germline V and J ends were trimmed by 10 bases and 3 bases, with 12 bases remaining between them. This CDR3 reads CATREGDYGYTF. The CDR3 nucleotides read TGTGCCACGCGGGAAGGGGACTATGGCTACACCTTC.

The genes are TRBV6-4 and TRBJ2-2, with D hard to call. Germline loops: CDR1 MRHNA, CDR2 SNTAGT. V lost 1 base to trimming and J lost 7 bases, with 7 bases between them. This CDR3 is built from 13 residues. CDR3 in DNA: TGTGCCAGCAGTGACTGGTCGGACGGGGAGCTGTTTTTT. Amino acid sequence: CASSDWSDGELFF.

On this clone: The same CDR3 is also encoded by other DNA sequences in this sample. The genes are TRBV9 and TRBJ2-5; 7 bases agree with TRBD1. This CDR3 has 15 residues. Per the germline V gene, CDR1 is SGDLS and CDR2 is YYNGEE. V lost 1 base and J lost 2; bases outside the gene matches: 5. This chain's CDR3 is CASSVQGVLQETQYF. The DNA for the CDR3 is TGTGCCAGCAGCGTACAGGGGGTCTTACAAGAGACCCAGTACTTC.

The CDR3 is CASSQGWPQHF. DNA of the CDR3: TGTGCCAGCAGTCAGGGTTGGCCCCAGCATTTT. The chain employs TRBV6-2 or TRBV6-3 and TRBJ1-5; a weak D match, TRBD1 (5 bases). The V end was cut by 5 bases, the J end by 9 bases, with 8 bases between. This CDR3 comprises 11 residues. CDR1 and CDR2 (germline): MNHEY, SVGEGT.

The chain combines TRBV9 with TRBJ1-6; 7 nucleotides match TRBD1. In germline, CDR1 is SGDLS, CDR2 YYNGEE. The CDR3 consists of 14 residues. V shed 5 bases, J shed 6 bases, and the junction held 5 bases outside the gene matches. As DNA, the CDR3 is TGTGCCAGCAGACCGGGACAGACTAATTCACCCCTCCACTTT. Protein sequence: CASRPGQTNSPLHF. The full variable domain, rest sourced from reference TRBV9 and TRBJ1-6, is DSGVTQTPKHLITATGQRVTLRCSPRSGDLSVYWYQQSLDQGLQFLIQYYNGEERAKGNILERFSAQQFPDLHSELNLSSLELGDSALYFCASRPGQTNSPLHFGNGTRLTVT.

This clone was detected a few times. The V and J genes are TRBV6-4 and TRBJ1-4; D gene unclear. V shed 9 bases and J shed 2 bases, with 13 bases lying between them. Germline CDR1 is MRHNA and CDR2 is SNTAGT. This CDR3 has 14 amino acids. CDR3 bases: TGTGCCAGTTCTTTGAAGGAGACTAATGAAAAACTGTTTTTT. This encodes CASSLKETNEKLFF.

This chain links TRBV30 with TRBJ1-2, with D possibly TRBD1 on 6 matching bases. CDR3 size: 15 residues. In germline, CDR1 is GTSNPN, CDR2 SVGIG (reference sequence). The ends were cut back, 5 bases at V and 0 bases at J, with 16 bases in the middle. For the CDR3, the DNA is TGTGCCTGGTATGCGGGACATTCGGCTAACTATGGCTACACCTTC. It codes for CAWYAGHSANYGYTF.

The table lists this clone with a count of one. The V call is TRBV12-3 or TRBV12-4, the J call TRBJ1-5, with TRBD1 as a possible D gene (5 bases). The CDR3 has 13 residues. V was clipped by 3 bases and J by 10 bases, with 13 bases between them. CDR3 loop: CASSFGQGGPQHF. The CDR3 coding sequence is TGTGCCAGCAGTTTCGGCCAGGGAGGTCCCCAGCATTTT.

This clone appeared a single time. The V gene is TRBV14, the J gene TRBJ1-6; 7 bases are shared with TRBD1. Germline CDR1 reads SGHDN; CDR2 reads FVKESK. J lost 4 bases, V lost 0 bases, and 3 bases had no gene match. CDR3 length: 16 residues. CDR3 sequence reads: CASSQEGQPYNSPLHF. The CDR3 coding sequence is TGTGCCAGCAGCCAAGAGGGACAGCCTTATAATTCACCCCTCCACTTT.

The J gene is TRBJ1-2, the V gene TRBV4-2; D may be TRBD1 (6 bases). CDR1 and CDR2 (germline): LGHNA, YNFKEQ. The CDR3 covers 13 residues. Trimming took 9 bases from V and 4 from J, leaving 15 bases between them. CDR3 in amino acids: CASHEGHLYGYTF. CDR3 sequence (DNA): TGTGCCAGTCACGAGGGACACCTCTATGGCTACACCTTC.

The chain uses TRBV28 and TRBJ1-2, with TRBD1 matching over 7 bases. V lost 6 bases, J lost 2 bases, and 6 bases stayed unmatched. Germline CDR1 reads MDHEN; CDR2 reads SYDVKM. CDR3 length: 14 amino acids. The chain's CDR3 is CASSASGGNYGYTF. The DNA of the CDR3 is TGTGCCAGCAGCGCTTCAGGGGGGAACTATGGCTACACCTTC.

The genes are TRBV3-1 (or the pseudogene TRBV3-2) and TRBJ1-3, with no clear D. This CDR3 has 14 residues. The germline gives CDR1 LGHDT, CDR2 YNNKEL (reference sequence). Trimming stripped 1 base from V and 4 bases from J, with 8 bases between. The CDR3 spells CASSQGSLGNTIYF. CDR3 nucleotides: TGTGCCAGCAGCCAAGGATCCCTGGGAAACACCATATATTTT.

This clone has just one count. J is TRBJ1-6 and V is TRBV9, with D uncertain. Germline V gives CDR1 SGDLS, CDR2 YYNGEE. This CDR3 contains 13 residues. The ends were cut back, 4 bases at V and 4 bases at J, with 6 bases in the middle. In DNA form, the CDR3 reads TGTGCCAGCAGCCCTCGATATAATTCACCCCTCCACTTT. Protein sequence: CASSPRYNSPLHF.

This clone was observed once. The genes are TRBV28 and TRBJ1-1, with D possibly matching TRBD1 (6 bases). The V gene lost 2 bases and the J gene lost 1 base, with 17 bases spanning the gap. The CDR3 extends over 17 amino acids. The germline gives CDR1 MDHEN, CDR2 SYDVKM. CDR3 in DNA: TGTGCCAGCAGTTTAGTCTCTCGGGGGGCTGAGAACACTGAAGCTTTCTTT. Translation: CASSLVSRGAENTEAFF.

Comments on this clone: Relative to the germline gene, one junction end is altered; a read error may explain this. V gene TRBV2 combines with J gene TRBJ1-1; D remains ambiguous. Germline V gene sequence: CDR1 SNHLY, CDR2 FYNNEI. The CDR3 consists of 12 residues. The CDR3: CASSTYPLGPLF. The CDR3 bases are TGTGCCAGCAGCACTTACCCTTTAGGCCCTCTTTTT.

This clone has more than one count but fewer than ten. V and J are TRBV9 and TRBJ2-2, with 11 bases identical to TRBD2. Germline V gene lookup returns CDR1 SGDLS and CDR2 YYNGEE. V gave up 0 bases and J gave up 3 bases; unmatched junction bases: 1. The CDR3 has 16 residues. The DNA of the CDR3 is TGTGCCAGCAGCGTAGAACTAGCGGGGGACACCGGGGAGCTGTTTTTT. As protein: CASSVELAGDTGELFF.